This TCR beta chain was observed in a study of PD-1 blockade in mismatch repair-deficient tumors. With V trimmed by 9 bases and J by 4 bases, 2 bases remained unmatched. In germline, CDR1 is MNHEY, CDR2 SMNVEV (reference sequence). The CDR3 covers 12 residues. The repertoire was sequenced with immunoSEQ multiplex PCR; TCRdb's copy has only in-frame clones and lacks some. The sample comprises under 150,000 clones, about 90% of which are singletons, and about 11% rests with the top ten. J is TRBJ2-7 and V is TRBV27; 11 nucleotides agree with TRBD2. The TCR sequence derives from an adult with mismatch repair-deficient cancer. The sample consisted of peripheral blood, taken just over 70 weeks after starting pembrolizumab. The CDR3 sequence is CASGLAGYEQYF. DNA for the CDR3: TGTGCCAGTGGACTAGCGGGTTACGAGCAGTACTTC.